The 25 T cell receptor beta chains listed next were all sequenced from one sample in a study of human thymus T cells. The study used thymus tissue resected during corrective heart surgery. Here immunoSEQ multiplex PCR was the method, and the copy in TCRdb shows in-frame clones only, minus some. The table records about 78,000 clones, 90% to 97% of them present only once. The specimen sequenced was thymus tissue. Receptors originate from a boy under three years old with a congenital heart defect but otherwise immunologically healthy.

The chain is built from TRBV29-1 and TRBJ2-5; D possibly corresponds to TRBD2 (6 bases). The V gene's germline CDR1 is SQVTM and CDR2 ANQGSEA. CDR3 length equals 14 residues. The V end lost 6 bases, the J end lost 5 bases, and 19 bases lay between the germline ends. The CDR3 DNA reads TGCAGCGTCTCATCCAGCGGGCCAAAGGAGACCCAGTACTTC. Residues: CSVSSSGPKETQYF.

The chain combines TRBV29-1 with TRBJ2-3; either TRBD1 or TRBD2 may fit D (5 bases each). The CDR3 spans 15 residues. Deletions cut 4 bases from V and 3 bases from J, with 17 bases between. Germline CDR1 reads SQVTM; CDR2 reads ANQGSEA. The CDR3: CSVVGEVGPTDTQYF. In DNA, the CDR3 is TGCAGCGTTGTGGGGGAAGTAGGGCCGACAGATACGCAGTATTTT.

The rearrangement joins TRBV18 to TRBJ2-7, with 12 bases matching TRBD2. V shed 6 bases and J 3 bases; nucleotides not matched to a gene: 3. This CDR3 has 14 amino acids. Germline CDR1 is KGHSH and CDR2 is LQKENI. The CDR3 sequence is CASSLAGGVYEQYF. The CDR3 DNA reads TGTGCCAGCTCGCTAGCGGGAGGGGTCTACGAGCAGTACTTC.

J is TRBJ2-6 and V is TRBV4-3, with TRBD1 matching 9 bases. From germline, CDR1 is LGHNA and CDR2 YSLEER. This CDR3 is built from 20 residues. The trim removed 2 bases at V and 4 bases at J, leaving 15 bases unmatched. The CDR3: CASSQPDSDRGLRGANVLTF. The CDR3 DNA follows: TGCGCCAGCAGCCAACCGGACTCGGACAGGGGTCTACGAGGGGCCAACGTCCTGACTTTC.

The chain uses TRBV27 and TRBJ2-7; TRBD2 agrees at 16 bases. CDR3 length: 22 amino acids. J was trimmed by 6 bases and V by 6 bases; bases with no gene match: 26. Germline V gives CDR1 MNHEY, CDR2 SMNVEV (reference sequence). This CDR3 reads CASRTGTDSPGTSGRAVGEQYF. In DNA form, the CDR3 reads TGTGCCAGCAGAACCGGGACGGATAGTCCGGGGACTAGCGGGAGGGCTGTGGGCGAGCAGTACTTC.

The V and J genes are TRBV30 and TRBJ2-7, with 9 bases matching TRBD2. The trim removed 5 bases at V and 3 bases at J, leaving 8 bases unmatched. Germline CDR1 GTSNPN, CDR2 SVGIG (reference sequence). The CDR3 contains 14 residues. DNA of the CDR3: TGTGCCTGGGCTCTGCCTAGCGGGGACTACGAGCAGTACTTC. This codes for CAWALPSGDYEQYF.

The chain uses TRBV18 and TRBJ2-5; 10 bases line up with TRBD1. CDR3 size: 19 residues. The V gene end was trimmed by 4 bases and the J gene end by 0 bases; junction bases not matched to a gene: 14. CDR1 is KGHSH and CDR2 is LQKENI in the germline V gene. CDR3 DNA sequence: TGTGCCAGCTCACAGGCCGGGACAGGGGCGCGATGGTACCAAGAGACCCAGTACTTC. Its protein product is CASSQAGTGARWYQETQYF.

The genes are TRBV28 and TRBJ2-7; 7 nucleotides align to TRBD2. CDR1 is MDHEN, CDR2 SYDVKM, per germline. J was trimmed by 6 bases and V by 2 bases; bases with no gene match: 13. The CDR3 runs 16 residues. The CDR3, as DNA: TGTGCCAGCAGTTTACCCCCGGGATGGTGGGGGGGCGAGCAGTACTTC. It is translated as CASSLPPGWWGGEQYF.

This chain joins TRBV28 and TRBJ2-7; maybe TRBD2 (6 bases). The germline V gene has CDR1 MDHEN and CDR2 SYDVKM. This CDR3 spans 18 amino acids. The ends were cut back, 3 bases at V and 4 bases at J, with 25 bases in the middle. CDR3 protein: CASSFKDRGPTGVYEQYF. In DNA form, the CDR3 reads TGTGCCAGCAGTTTCAAAGACCGGGGCCCGACGGGGGTGTACGAGCAGTACTTC.

The chain combines TRBV27 with TRBJ1-4; D unresolved. Per germline, CDR1 MNHEY and CDR2 SMNVEV (reference sequence). CDR3 size: 15 residues. V gave up 5 bases and J gave up 0 bases, with 10 bases separating them. The CDR3 is CASSPFSTTNEKLFF. The CDR3 DNA sequence: TGTGCCAGCAGTCCGTTCTCAACAACTAATGAAAAACTGTTTTTT.

V and J are TRBV9 and TRBJ1-2; possible D gene TRBD1, 5 bases. The CDR3 has 18 residues. Germline assignment: CDR1 SGDLS and CDR2 YYNGEE. V was pared by 4 bases and J by 2 bases, with 24 bases between. The CDR3 loop is CASSLNRDGAGTNYGYTF. As DNA, the CDR3 is TGTGCCAGCAGCCTGAACCGAGATGGGGCAGGGACCAACTATGGCTACACCTTC.

DNA for the CDR3: TGTGCCAGCAGTTTATCGAAGCGGGAGGGGTGTGATGAGCAGTTCTTC. Protein: CASSLSKREGCDEQFF. J is TRBJ2-1 and V is TRBV27; 10 bases align to TRBD2. This CDR3 contains 16 residues. The germline gives CDR1 MNHEY, CDR2 SMNVEV (reference sequence). J was trimmed by 8 bases and V by 0 bases; bases with no gene match: 7.

The genes are TRBV7-8 and TRBJ1-1; D is ambiguous. Trimming cost V 1 base and J 6 bases, with 6 bases left between them. CDR1 and CDR2 from the germline V gene are SGHVS and FQNEAQ. CDR3 length equals 12 residues. As DNA, the CDR3 is TGTGCCAGCAGCTTAGGGGTAGCTGAAGCTTTCTTT. Protein product: CASSLGVAEAFF.

The V call is TRBV11-3, the J call TRBJ2-7; 12 bases match TRBD1. V shed 6 bases, J shed 4 bases, and the junction held 10 bases outside the gene matches. The CDR3 consists of 16 residues. Germline CDR1 is SGHNT and CDR2 is YENEEA. CDR3 protein: CASSFPGTGGRYEQYF. CDR3 bases: TGTGCCAGCAGTTTCCCCGGGACAGGGGGCCGGTACGAGCAGTACTTC.

The CDR3 protein is CASSKWGTSGRLAHNEQFF. For the CDR3, the DNA is TGTGCCAGCAGCAAATGGGGGACTAGCGGGAGATTGGCCCACAATGAGCAGTTCTTC. The V and J genes are TRBV21-1 and TRBJ2-1; the DNA was not compared with TRBD2, the D call given in the table. TRBV21-1 is annotated as a pseudogene. CDR3 length: 19 amino acids.

This clone was detected a few times. This chain joins TRBV6-1 and TRBJ1-2; D not certain. Trimming shortened V by 2 bases and J by 0 bases, and 7 bases separated the two germline ends. CDR3 length: 14 residues. Germline loops: CDR1 MNHNS, CDR2 SASEGT. The CDR3 DNA follows: TGTGCCAGCAGTGAAAGGTTGACTAACTATGGCTACACCTTC. Protein sequence: CASSERLTNYGYTF.

The chain is built from TRBV6-4 and TRBJ2-3; tentative D call: TRBD1 (5 bases). Germline CDR1 and CDR2: MRHNA and SNTAGT. This CDR3 spans 15 amino acids. V was pared by 3 bases and J by 5 bases, with 15 bases between. CDR3 loop: CASSESLATGDTQYF. For the CDR3, the DNA is TGTGCCAGCAGTGAGTCGTTGGCTACAGGAGATACGCAGTATTTT.

The gene calls are TRBV21-1 and TRBJ2-7. TRBV21-1 is described as a pseudogene. This CDR3 comprises 14 residues. The CDR3 DNA is TGTGCCAGCAGCAAGGTCAATTGGGCCTACGAGCAGTACTTC. Its translation: CASSKVNWAYEQYF.

Comments on this clone: At one boundary the junction diverges from the germline segment, which might be a read error. The V call is TRBV6-6, the J call TRBJ2-7; perhaps TRBD2 as D (5 bases). Germline values: CDR1 MNHNY, CDR2 SVGAGI (reference sequence). This CDR3 has 13 amino acids. Written as DNA, the CDR3 is TGTGCCAGCAGTTCACACACGAGCGGCCTACGCTCCTTC. Translation: CASSSHTSGLRSF.

The chain has TRBV7-7 and TRBJ2-1; TRBD1 might be the D (6 bases). This CDR3 comprises 13 residues. V lost 5 bases, J lost 7 bases, and 12 bases lay in between. Per the germline V gene, CDR1 is SSHAT and CDR2 is FNYEAQ (reference sequence). CDR3 in amino acids: CASSPDQGNEQFF. The DNA for the CDR3 is TGTGCCAGCAGCCCGGACCAGGGGAATGAGCAGTTCTTC.

The chain links TRBV29-1 to TRBJ1-1, with 8 nucleotides matching TRBD1. The CDR3 runs 18 residues. The ends lost 3 bases at V and 1 base at J; junction bases unmatched: 16. The germline V gene encodes CDR1 SQVTM and CDR2 ANQGSEA. The CDR3 loop reads CSVEALGQVPRRNTEAFF. The CDR3 DNA follows: TGCAGCGTTGAGGCCCTGGGACAGGTGCCACGAAGGAACACTGAAGCTTTCTTT.

This clone was seen only once. V usage is TRBV5-6 and J usage is TRBJ1-4, with 9 nucleotides matching TRBD1. The V segment lost 4 bases and the J segment 6 bases; nucleotides outside the gene matches: 7. The CDR3 has 15 residues. Germline assignment: CDR1 SGHDT and CDR2 YYEEEE. CDR3 sequence reads: CASSIWGQGDEKLFF. DNA for the CDR3: TGTGCCAGCAGCATTTGGGGACAGGGAGATGAAAAACTGTTTTTT.

This chain joins TRBV30 and TRBJ1-6, with D possibly TRBD1 on 6 matching bases. From germline, CDR1 is GTSNPN and CDR2 SVGIG (reference sequence). With 2 bases removed from V and 6 bases from J, the gap between germline ends came to 14 bases. The CDR3 has 15 residues. Here the CDR3 reads CAWSLGGGGNSPLHF. The CDR3 nucleotides are TGTGCCTGGAGTTTGGGGGGCGGAGGTAATTCACCCCTCCACTTT.

V gene TRBV6-6 combines with J gene TRBJ2-7; 9 positions agree with TRBD2. Trimming cost V 5 bases and J 2 bases; bases outside gene matches: 7. Germline CDR1 is MNHNY and CDR2 is SVGAGI (reference sequence). This CDR3 comprises 15 residues. For the CDR3, the DNA is TGTGCCAGCAGTCAACCGGGCGGGAGGGCCTACGAGCAGTACTTC. Protein: CASSQPGGRAYEQYF.

This chain links TRBV12-5 with TRBJ1-5; D is undetermined. V lost 0 bases to trimming and J lost 3 bases, with 18 bases between them. The CDR3 loop spans 18 amino acids. Germline V gene lookup returns CDR1 LGHNT and CDR2 FRNRAP. Here the CDR3 reads CASGLVYILSDNNQPQHF. Written as DNA, the CDR3 is TGTGCTAGTGGTTTGGTATACATTTTGTCGGATAACAATCAGCCCCAGCATTTT.